Presented here are 27 T cell receptor beta chains from one specimen sequenced in a study of TIL therapy for anti-PD-1-resistant metastatic lung cancer. The libraries were made with immunoSEQ v3. Generated by immunoSEQ multiplex PCR, the TCRdb table keeps only in-frame clones and is missing some. The sample lists about 50,000 clones; just over 70% were seen once. The time point denotes: pre-treatment sample, taken before nivolumab and TIL therapy. Pleural nodules or supraclavicular lymph nodes made up most of the excised metastases sampled. This material consisted of tumor tissue, taken at baseline. The receptor set was obtained from a person aged 25 to 80 with non-small cell lung cancer.

The chain uses TRBV14 and TRBJ2-7, with 8 bases that match TRBD1. The CDR3 contains 15 residues. V lost 3 bases and J lost 3; bases outside the gene matches: 7. Germline V gene lookup returns CDR1 SGHDN and CDR2 FVKESK. The DNA for the CDR3 is TGTGCCAGCAGCCATAGGACAGGGACACACTACGAGCAGTACTTC. Translating gives CASSHRTGTHYEQYF.

This chain connects TRBV6-5 to TRBJ2-7; possible D gene TRBD2, 6 bases. Deletions cut 7 bases from V and 0 bases from J, with 13 bases between. The CDR3 is 14 amino acids. The V gene's germline CDR1 is MNHEY and CDR2 SVGAGI. CDR3 protein: CASTPGGHSYEQYF. In DNA, the CDR3 is TGTGCCAGCACCCCCGGGGGTCACTCCTACGAGCAGTACTTC.

The sample holds one count of this clone. This rearrangement joins TRBV9 to TRBJ2-1, with TRBD1 matching over 8 bases. After removal of 8 bases from V and 5 bases from J, the junction contained 6 bases not matched to a gene. The CDR3 has 13 amino acids. The germline CDR1 and CDR2 sequences are SGDLS and YYNGEE. The CDR3, as DNA: TGTGCCAGTCAGGGACAGGTTAACAATGAGCAGTTCTTC. Residues: CASQGQVNNEQFF.

This clone came up once. The rearrangement links TRBV7-2 to TRBJ2-3, with D possibly TRBD1 on 5 matching bases. This CDR3 contains 14 residues. The V end was cut by 3 bases, the J end by 2 bases, with 9 bases between. Looked up from germline, CDR1 is SGHTA and CDR2 is FQGNSA. This chain's CDR3 is CASSLDTFTDTQYF. CDR3 DNA sequence: TGTGCCAGCAGCTTGGACACGTTCACAGATACGCAGTATTTT. Supplemented by reference TRBV7-2 and TRBJ2-3, the full variable domain reads GAGVSQSPSNKVTEKGKDVELRCDPISGHTALYWYRQSLGQGLEFLIYFQGNSAPDKSGLPSDRFSAERTGGSVSTLTIQRTQQEDSAVYLCASSLDTFTDTQYFGPGTRLTVL.

This clone was seen once. The V call is TRBV5-1, the J call TRBJ2-5, with D perhaps TRBD2 (6 bases). V lost 6 bases and J 4 bases, leaving 13 bases between the germline ends. This CDR3 spans 13 amino acids. Germline CDR1 and CDR2: SGHRS and YFSETQ. CDR3 amino acids: CASTRGEGETQYF. The CDR3 DNA is TGCGCCAGCACCCGCGGGGAAGGAGAGACCCAGTACTTC.

The genes are TRBV5-1 and TRBJ1-2; D remains ambiguous. V was shortened by 4 bases and J by 8 bases, with 18 bases between the two germline ends. This CDR3 is 14 amino acids long. Germline loops: CDR1 SGHRS, CDR2 YFSETQ. The CDR3, as DNA: TGCGCCAGCAGCACGCCGGGCCCTACGGCGGGCTACACCTTC. Protein sequence: CASSTPGPTAGYTF.

The CDR3 DNA follows: TGTGCCAGCAGCGAGGGGCCGACAGGGAACGATGAGCAGTTCTTC. Encoded protein: CASSEGPTGNDEQFF. The chain links TRBV9 to TRBJ2-1, with 7 bases that match TRBD1. Germline assignment: CDR1 SGDLS and CDR2 YYNGEE. V shed 3 bases, J shed 8 bases, and the junction held 11 bases outside the gene matches. This CDR3 comprises 15 residues. Drawing the rest from reference TRBV9 and TRBJ2-1, the complete variable domain is DSGVTQTPKHLITATGQRVTLRCSPRSGDLSVYWYQQSLDQGLQFLIQYYNGEERAKGNILERFSAQQFPDLHSELNLSSLELGDSALYFCASSEGPTGNDEQFFGPGTRLTVL.

The CDR3 DNA is TGTGCCAGCAGCTTAGGGGGACTAGCGGGAGGGTTACCGATCACAGATACGCAGTATTTT. Translating gives CASSLGGLAGGLPITDTQYF. The V gene is TRBV11-3, the J gene TRBJ2-3; 16 nucleotides match TRBD2. Trimming cost V 1 base and J 2 bases; bases outside gene matches: 9. In germline, CDR1 is SGHNT, CDR2 YENEEA. This CDR3 region has 20 residues.

The table lists this clone with a few counts. This chain links TRBV25-1 with TRBJ1-1; D perhaps matches TRBD1 (5 bases). Germline V gives CDR1 MGHDK, CDR2 SYGVNS. The V and J ends lost 2 bases and 0 bases respectively, with 7 bases between them. The length of the CDR3 is 14 residues. The CDR3 loop is CASSEAGMNTEAFF. The CDR3 nucleotides read TGTGCCAGCAGTGAAGCAGGGATGAACACTGAAGCTTTCTTT. The full variable domain, in which reference TRBV25-1 and TRBJ1-1 provide the parts outside the CDR3, is EADIYQTPRYLVIGTGKKITLECSQTMGHDKMYWYQQDPGMELHLIHYSYGVNSTEKGDLSSESTVSRIRTEHFPLTLESARPSHTSQYLCASSEAGMNTEAFFGQGTRLTVV.

The chain is built from TRBV9 and TRBJ1-2, with D possibly being TRBD1 (5 bases). This CDR3 is built from 13 residues. Germline loops: CDR1 SGDLS, CDR2 YYNGEE. Trimming shortened V by 3 bases and J by 3 bases, and 9 bases separated the two germline ends. CDR3 sequence: CASSAQGDYGYTF. In DNA, the CDR3 is TGTGCCAGCAGCGCTCAGGGAGACTATGGCTACACCTTC.

This rearrangement joins TRBV7-8 to TRBJ2-5; TRBD2 matches 8 bases. Germline V CDR1 and CDR2: SGHVS, FQNEAQ. The CDR3 length is 15 residues. Trimming removed 5 bases from V and 3 bases from J; junction bases left unmatched: 8. The CDR3 coding sequence is TGTGCCAGCAGCGCTGGGACTAGAAGAGAAGAGACCCAGTACTTC. This encodes CASSAGTRREETQYF.

The V call is TRBV6-1, the J call TRBJ1-5; D gene ambiguous. Between the trimmed V and J ends, which lost 5 bases and 6 bases, there was a span of 14 bases. The CDR3 has 14 residues. Germline CDR1 MNHNS, CDR2 SASEGT. CDR3 sequence: CASSITGLGQPQHF. The CDR3 nucleotides read TGTGCCAGCAGTATAACCGGGCTAGGTCAGCCCCAGCATTTT.

The chain combines TRBV18 with TRBJ2-5; D may match TRBD1 or TRBD2 (5 bases each). V shed 2 bases and J shed 1 base, with 14 bases lying between them. CDR1 and CDR2 from the germline V gene are KGHSH and LQKENI. The CDR3 has 16 amino acids. The CDR3 nucleotides are TGTGCCAGCTCACCATTCAGCCGGGGCCCCCAAGAGACCCAGTACTTC. Its protein is CASSPFSRGPQETQYF.

The chain has TRBV30 and TRBJ1-5; the D gene is possibly TRBD1 (5 bases). The length of the CDR3 is 13 residues. V was trimmed by 4 bases and J by 11 bases, leaving 18 bases between them. In germline, CDR1 is GTSNPN, CDR2 SVGIG (reference sequence). The chain's CDR3 is CAWNQSPGSAQHF. The CDR3 bases are TGTGCCTGGAACCAATCGCCAGGGTCAGCCCAGCATTTT.

The chain links TRBV6-1 to TRBJ2-7; D gene unclear. CDR1 and CDR2 from the germline V gene are MNHNS and SASEGT. This CDR3 is 13 amino acids long. Between the trimmed V and J ends, which lost 0 bases and 3 bases, there was a span of 6 bases. This CDR3 is CASSEAVGYEQYF. The CDR3, as DNA: TGTGCCAGCAGTGAAGCGGTCGGCTACGAGCAGTACTTC.

There are a few counts of this clone. The chain links TRBV30 to TRBJ1-2; a possible D gene is TRBD1 (5 bases). V shed 5 bases and J shed 2 bases, with 18 bases lying between them. The CDR3 totals 15 residues. Germline V gives CDR1 GTSNPN, CDR2 SVGIG (reference sequence). The CDR3 DNA reads TGTGCCTGGTACCGGGGCAGGCGGAAAAACTATGGCTACACCTTC. Encoded protein: CAWYRGRRKNYGYTF.

This chain joins TRBV28 and TRBJ2-7; D uncertain. This CDR3 is built from 14 residues. The ends were cut back, 6 bases at V and 4 bases at J, with 16 bases in the middle. CDR1 and CDR2 from the germline V gene are MDHEN and SYDVKM. CDR3 coding DNA: TGTGCCAGCAGCCGCGGAGCACCACTTTACGAGCAGTACTTC. It specifies CASSRGAPLYEQYF. The whole variable domain, filled in from reference TRBV28 and TRBJ2-7, reads DVKVTQSSRYLVKRTGEKVFLECVQDMDHENMFWYRQDPGLGLRLIYFSYDVKMKEKGDIPEGYSVSREKKERFSLILESASTNQTSMYLCASSRGAPLYEQYFGPGTRLTVT.

This clone was seen once. The V and J genes are TRBV2 and TRBJ2-1; TRBD1 matches 8 bases. This CDR3 is 15 amino acids long. The trim removed 2 bases at V and 8 bases at J, leaving 8 bases unmatched. Germline CDR1 SNHLY, CDR2 FYNNEI. CDR3 region: CASSEYVRGLYEQFF. The CDR3 coding sequence is TGTGCCAGCAGTGAATATGTCAGGGGGCTCTATGAGCAGTTCTTC.

The chain is built from TRBV13 and TRBJ1-2, with 9 bases fitting TRBD1. This CDR3 is built from 13 residues. V was pared by 4 bases and J by 8 bases, with 5 bases of the junction left unmatched. Looked up from germline, CDR1 is PRHDT and CDR2 is FYEKMQ (reference sequence). The CDR3 sequence: CASSSQGARGYTF. DNA for the CDR3: TGTGCCAGCAGCTCACAGGGGGCGAGGGGCTACACCTTC. Together with reference TRBV13 and TRBJ1-2, the CDR3 gives the full variable domain: AAGVIQSPRHLIKEKRETATLKCYPIPRHDTVYWYQQGPGQDPQFLISFYEKMQSDKGSIPDRFSAQQFSDYHSELNMSSLELGDSALYFCASSSQGARGYTFGSGTRLTVV.

The rearrangement uses TRBV9 and TRBJ2-1, with 7 bases matching TRBD1. The V segment lost 4 bases and the J segment 9 bases; nucleotides outside the gene matches: 13. Germline CDR1 reads SGDLS; CDR2 reads YYNGEE. This CDR3 is built from 15 residues. For the CDR3, the DNA is TGTGCCAGCAGCCATCCAACAGGGGTTTTGACTGAGCAGTTCTTC. Its translation: CASSHPTGVLTEQFF.

This clone was detected once. V usage is TRBV5-6 and J usage is TRBJ1-1, with no clear D. Trimming took 0 bases from V and 5 from J, leaving 2 bases between them. In germline, CDR1 is SGHDT, CDR2 YYEEEE. This CDR3 is built from 11 residues. The CDR3, as DNA: TGTGCCAGCAGCTTGGGGACTGAAGCTTTCTTT. Translating gives CASSLGTEAFF.

The chain combines TRBV5-1 with TRBJ2-3; tentatively, D is TRBD1 or TRBD2 (5 bases each). The CDR3 has 14 residues. V lost 1 base and J 4 bases, leaving 10 bases between the germline ends. Per the germline V gene, CDR1 is SGHRS and CDR2 is YFSETQ. CDR3 region: CASSLPGRSDTQYF. In nucleotides, the CDR3 is TGCGCCAGCAGCTTGCCGGGACGATCAGATACGCAGTATTTT.

Worth noting for this clone: The junction differs from germline at one of its ends, possibly a read error. This chain joins TRBV7-7 and TRBJ2-3; 9 bases are shared with TRBD1. Germline assignment: CDR1 SSHAT and CDR2 FNYEAQ (reference sequence). The CDR3 is made up of 14 amino acids. The CDR3 region has the DNA TGTGCTAGCAGCTTGGGACAGGGAATAGATACGCAGTATTTT. It yields the protein CASSLGQGIDTQYF.

This clone appeared a single time. This chain joins TRBV5-8 and TRBJ1-5; TRBD1 matches at 8 bases. The CDR3 is 15 residues long. After removal of 2 bases from V and 4 bases from J, the junction contained 5 bases not matched to a gene. The germline V gene encodes CDR1 SGHTS and CDR2 YDEGEE. The CDR3 loop is CASSLGQGANQPQHF. The CDR3 bases are TGTGCCAGCAGCTTAGGACAGGGTGCAAATCAGCCCCAGCATTTT.

The chain joins TRBV6-1 to TRBJ2-7; the D call may be TRBD1 or TRBD2 (7 bases each). There are 15 residues in the CDR3. CDR1 is MNHNS and CDR2 is SASEGT in the germline V gene. V was clipped by 2 bases and J by 3 bases, with 14 bases between them. CDR3 residues: CASSEQGGAVYEQYF. CDR3 sequence (DNA): TGTGCCAGCAGTGAACAGGGGGGGGCAGTCTACGAGCAGTACTTC.

The CDR3 reads CASSQDEGARAYNEQFF. The CDR3 DNA sequence: TGCGCCAGCAGCCAAGATGAAGGGGCTCGCGCCTACAATGAGCAGTTCTTC. The genes are TRBV4-1 and TRBJ2-1; D is perhaps TRBD1 (5 bases). V lost 0 bases, J lost 2 bases, and 14 bases lay in between. The length of the CDR3 is 17 residues. Germline V gene data show CDR1 as MGHRA and CDR2 as YSYEKL.

The chain recombines TRBV29-1 with TRBJ2-1, with D perhaps being TRBD1 or TRBD2 (5 bases each). Germline CDR1 is SQVTM and CDR2 is ANQGSEA. V lost 7 bases and J lost 1, with 17 bases in between. The CDR3 consists of 15 residues. The DNA of the CDR3 is TGCAGCGGGGGCGGGCAGGGAGAATCCTACAATGAGCAGTTCTTC. As protein: CSGGGQGESYNEQFF.